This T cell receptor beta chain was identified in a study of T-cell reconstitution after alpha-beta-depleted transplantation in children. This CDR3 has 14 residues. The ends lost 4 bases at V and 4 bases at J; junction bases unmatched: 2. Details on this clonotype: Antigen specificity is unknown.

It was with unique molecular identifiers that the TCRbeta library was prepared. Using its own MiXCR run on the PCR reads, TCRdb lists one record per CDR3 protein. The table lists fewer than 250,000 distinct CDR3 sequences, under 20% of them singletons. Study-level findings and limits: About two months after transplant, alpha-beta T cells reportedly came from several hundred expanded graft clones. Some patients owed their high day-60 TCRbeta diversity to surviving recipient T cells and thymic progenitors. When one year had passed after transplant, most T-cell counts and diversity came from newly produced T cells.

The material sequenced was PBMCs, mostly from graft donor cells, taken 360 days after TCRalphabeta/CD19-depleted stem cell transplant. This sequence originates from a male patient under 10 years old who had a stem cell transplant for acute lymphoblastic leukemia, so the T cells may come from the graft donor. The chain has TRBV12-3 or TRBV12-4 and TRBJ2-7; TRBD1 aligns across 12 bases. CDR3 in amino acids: CASSWGQGAYEQYF. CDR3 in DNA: TGTGCCAGCAGTTGGGGACAGGGGGCGTACGAGCAGTACTTC.